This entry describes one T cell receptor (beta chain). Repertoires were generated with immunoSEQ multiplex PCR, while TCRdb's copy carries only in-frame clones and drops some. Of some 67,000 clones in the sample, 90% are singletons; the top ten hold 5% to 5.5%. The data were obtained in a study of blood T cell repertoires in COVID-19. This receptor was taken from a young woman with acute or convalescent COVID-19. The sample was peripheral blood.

The CDR3 sequence is CAWSRGGNSYNEQFF. DNA of the CDR3: TGTGCCTGGAGTAGGGGGGGGAACTCCTACAATGAGCAGTTCTTC. The chain uses TRBV30 and TRBJ2-1, with D tentatively TRBD2 (7 bases). The V end lost 2 bases, the J end lost 0 bases, and 11 bases lay between the germline ends. The CDR3 is 15 amino acids. Germline CDR1 GTSNPN, CDR2 SVGIG (reference sequence).